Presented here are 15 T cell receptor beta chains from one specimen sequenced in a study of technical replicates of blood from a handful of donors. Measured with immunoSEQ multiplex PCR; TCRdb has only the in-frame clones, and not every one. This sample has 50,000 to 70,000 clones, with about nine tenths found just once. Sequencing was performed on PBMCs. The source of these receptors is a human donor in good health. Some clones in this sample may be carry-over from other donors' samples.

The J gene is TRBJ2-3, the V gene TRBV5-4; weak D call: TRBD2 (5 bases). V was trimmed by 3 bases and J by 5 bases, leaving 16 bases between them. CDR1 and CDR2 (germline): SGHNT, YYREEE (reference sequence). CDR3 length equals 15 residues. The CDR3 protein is CASSSEPGRVDTQYF. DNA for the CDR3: TGTGCCAGCAGCTCCGAACCCGGGCGGGTAGATACGCAGTATTTT.

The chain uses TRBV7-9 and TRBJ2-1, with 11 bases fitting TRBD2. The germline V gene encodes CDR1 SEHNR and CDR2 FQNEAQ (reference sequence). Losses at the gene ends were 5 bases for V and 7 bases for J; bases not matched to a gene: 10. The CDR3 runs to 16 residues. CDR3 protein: CASSPVVGLAENEQFF. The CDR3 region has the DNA TGTGCCAGCAGCCCAGTGGTGGGACTAGCGGAGAATGAGCAGTTCTTC.

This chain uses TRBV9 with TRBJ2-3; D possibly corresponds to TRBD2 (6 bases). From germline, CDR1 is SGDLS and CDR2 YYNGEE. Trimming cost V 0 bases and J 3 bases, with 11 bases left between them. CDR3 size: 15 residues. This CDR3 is CASSVGASATDTQYF. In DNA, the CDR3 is TGTGCCAGCAGCGTAGGGGCTAGCGCTACAGATACGCAGTATTTT. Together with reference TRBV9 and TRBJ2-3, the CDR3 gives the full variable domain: DSGVTQTPKHLITATGQRVTLRCSPRSGDLSVYWYQQSLDQGLQFLIQYYNGEERAKGNILERFSAQQFPDLHSELNLSSLELGDSALYFCASSVGASATDTQYFGPGTRLTVL.

CDR3 sequence reads: CASSLGTSGDNEQFF. CDR3 sequence (DNA): TGTGCCAGCAGCTTGGGGACTAGCGGTGACAATGAGCAGTTCTTC. J is TRBJ2-1 and V is TRBV7-3; TRBD2 matches 11 bases. There are 15 residues in the CDR3. Germline CDR1 SGHTA, CDR2 FQGTGA. V was pared by 3 bases and J by 5 bases, with 3 bases of the junction left unmatched.

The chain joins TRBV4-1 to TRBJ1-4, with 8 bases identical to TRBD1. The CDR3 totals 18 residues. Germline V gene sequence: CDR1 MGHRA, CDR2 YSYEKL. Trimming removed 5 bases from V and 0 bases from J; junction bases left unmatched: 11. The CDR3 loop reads CASSEGQALLATNEKLFF. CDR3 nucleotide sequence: TGCGCCAGCAGCGAGGGACAGGCCCTTCTCGCAACTAATGAAAAACTGTTTTTT.

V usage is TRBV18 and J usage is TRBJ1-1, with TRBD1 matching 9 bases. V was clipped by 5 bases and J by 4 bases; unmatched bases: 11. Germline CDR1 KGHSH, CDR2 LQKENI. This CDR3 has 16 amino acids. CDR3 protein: CASSTKQPGQGTEAFF. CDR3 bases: TGTGCCAGCTCAACAAAACAACCGGGACAGGGCACTGAAGCTTTCTTT.

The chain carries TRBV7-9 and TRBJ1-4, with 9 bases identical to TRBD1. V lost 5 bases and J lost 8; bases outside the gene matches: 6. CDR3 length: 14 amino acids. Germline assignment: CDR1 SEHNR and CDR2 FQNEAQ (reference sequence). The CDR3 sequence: CASSPRTGVEKLFF. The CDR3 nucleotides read TGTGCCAGCAGCCCCCGGACAGGGGTCGAAAAACTGTTTTTT.

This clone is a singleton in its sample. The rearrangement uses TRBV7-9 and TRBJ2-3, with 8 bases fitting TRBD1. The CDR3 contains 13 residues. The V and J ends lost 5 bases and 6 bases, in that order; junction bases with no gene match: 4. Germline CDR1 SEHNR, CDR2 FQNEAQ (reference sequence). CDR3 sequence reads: CASSRDRRDTQYF. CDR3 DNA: TGTGCCAGCAGCCGGGACAGGAGGGATACGCAGTATTTT.

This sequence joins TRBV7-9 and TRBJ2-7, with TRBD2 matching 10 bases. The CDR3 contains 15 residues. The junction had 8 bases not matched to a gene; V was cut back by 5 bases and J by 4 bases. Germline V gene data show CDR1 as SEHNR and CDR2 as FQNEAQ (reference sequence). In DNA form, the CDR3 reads TGTGCCAGCAGCGACGCTAGCGGGAGTACGTACGAGCAGTACTTC. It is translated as CASSDASGSTYEQYF.

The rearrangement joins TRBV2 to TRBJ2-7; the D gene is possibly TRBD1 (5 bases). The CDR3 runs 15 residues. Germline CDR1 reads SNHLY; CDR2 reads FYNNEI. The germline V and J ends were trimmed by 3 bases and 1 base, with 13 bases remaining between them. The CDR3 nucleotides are TGTGCCAGCAGTGACGGGCAGGGAATATCCTACGAGCAGTACTTC. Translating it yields CASSDGQGISYEQYF.

The CDR3 is CASSFSGTDEKLFF. The DNA of the CDR3 is TGTGCCAGCAGCTTTTCCGGGACTGATGAAAAACTGTTTTTT. J is TRBJ1-4 and V is TRBV7-9; D is possibly TRBD1 (5 bases). Trimming took off 3 bases at V and 6 bases at J, with 11 bases between the two ends. Germline assignment: CDR1 SEHNR and CDR2 FQNEAQ (reference sequence). This CDR3 spans 14 amino acids.

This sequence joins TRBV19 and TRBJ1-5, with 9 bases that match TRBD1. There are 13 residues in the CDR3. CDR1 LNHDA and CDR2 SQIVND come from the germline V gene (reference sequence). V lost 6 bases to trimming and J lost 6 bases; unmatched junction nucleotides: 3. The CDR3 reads CASSTGGGQPQHF. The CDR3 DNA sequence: TGTGCCAGTAGCACAGGGGGCGGTCAGCCCCAGCATTTT. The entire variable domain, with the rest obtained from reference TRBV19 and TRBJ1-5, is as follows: DGGITQSPKYLFRKEGQNVTLSCEQNLNHDAMYWYRQDPGQGLRLIYYSQIVNDFQKGDIAEGYSVSREKKESFPLTVTSAQKNPTAFYLCASSTGGGQPQHFGDGTRLSIL.

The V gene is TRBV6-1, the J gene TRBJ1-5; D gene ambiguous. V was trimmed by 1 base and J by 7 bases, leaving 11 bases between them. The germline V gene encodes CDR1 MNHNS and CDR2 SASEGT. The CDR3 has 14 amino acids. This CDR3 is CASSEDGSYQPQHF. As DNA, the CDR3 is TGTGCCAGCAGTGAAGACGGGAGTTACCAGCCCCAGCATTTT.

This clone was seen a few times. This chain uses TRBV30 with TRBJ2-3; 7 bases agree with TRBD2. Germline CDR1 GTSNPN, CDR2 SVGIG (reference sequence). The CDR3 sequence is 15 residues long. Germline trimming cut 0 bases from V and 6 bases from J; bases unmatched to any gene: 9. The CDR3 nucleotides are TGTGCCTGGAGTGTATCTGCGGGAGCTAGGGATACGCAGTATTTT. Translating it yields CAWSVSAGARDTQYF.

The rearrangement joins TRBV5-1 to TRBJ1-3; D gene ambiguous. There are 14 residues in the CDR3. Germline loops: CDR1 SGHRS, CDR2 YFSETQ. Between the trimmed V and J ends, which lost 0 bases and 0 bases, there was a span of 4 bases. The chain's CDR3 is CASSLDYSGNTIYF. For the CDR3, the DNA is TGCGCCAGCAGCTTGGACTACTCTGGAAACACCATATATTTT.